This entry lists 27 T cell receptor beta chains sequenced from one sample in a study of cytomegalovirus exposure and HLA in healthy donors. A multiplex PCR was run with 60 Vbeta primers and 13 Jbeta primers. Sequencing was performed with immunoSEQ multiplex PCR; in TCRdb, only in-frame clones are kept and a portion is missing. The sample consists of over 120,000 clones, about three quarters of them appearing once. Material for sequencing was PBMCs. These receptors all come from a male donor in good health and CMV-seronegative.

The chain carries TRBV6-4 and TRBJ1-5, with 7 positions matching TRBD1. In germline, CDR1 is MRHNA, CDR2 SNTAGT. With 6 bases clipped from V and 0 bases from J, the junction kept 5 bases outside the gene matches. The CDR3 has 15 amino acids. The CDR3 DNA is TGTGCCAGCAGCCGGACAGGAAATAGCAATCAGCCCCAGCATTTT. It yields the protein CASSRTGNSNQPQHF.

This clone was seen just once. The chain combines TRBV7-6 with TRBJ2-7; D might be TRBD2 (6 bases). This CDR3 has 15 amino acids. Trimming left V 4 bases short and J 3 bases short, with 16 bases between. From germline, CDR1 is SGHVS and CDR2 FNYEAQ. CDR3 in amino acids: CASSSGTGIYYEQYF. The CDR3 coding sequence is TGTGCCAGCAGCTCCGGGACTGGAATCTACTACGAGCAGTACTTC. Combining the CDR3 with reference TRBV7-6 and TRBJ2-7 gives the whole variable domain GAGVSQSPRYKVTKRGQDVALRCDPISGHVSLYWYRQALGQGPEFLTYFNYEAQQDKSGLPNDRFSAERPEGSISTLTIQRTEQRDSAMYRCASSSGTGIYYEQYFGPGTRLTVT.

This chain links TRBV5-1 with TRBJ2-2; TRBD1 is a possible D gene (6 bases). Germline values: CDR1 SGHRS, CDR2 YFSETQ. There are 12 residues in the CDR3. V lost 4 bases to trimming and J lost 5 bases, with 6 bases between them. As DNA, the CDR3 is TGCGCCAGCAGCCAGGGGACCGGGGAGCTGTTTTTT. Translation gives CASSQGTGELFF.

The chain uses TRBV4-1 and TRBJ2-7; 9 bases are shared with TRBD2. V trimming: 1 base; J trimming: 2 bases; junction bases outside the gene matches: 3. In germline, CDR1 is MGHRA, CDR2 YSYEKL. The CDR3 has 15 residues. CDR3 in DNA: TGCGCCAGCAGCCAAGCCCCTAGCGGGGCCTACGAGCAGTACTTC. Encoded protein: CASSQAPSGAYEQYF.

This chain joins TRBV5-1 and TRBJ2-1; D not resolved. The germline V gene encodes CDR1 SGHRS and CDR2 YFSETQ. V lost 4 bases to trimming and J lost 6 bases, with 8 bases between them. The CDR3 consists of 12 residues. The CDR3: CASSNSPNEQFF. As DNA, the CDR3 is TGCGCCAGCAGCAACTCCCCCAATGAGCAGTTCTTC.

The chain carries TRBV7-9 and TRBJ2-1; 15 bases line up with TRBD2. The CDR3 length is 18 residues. After removal of 5 bases from V and 0 bases from J, the junction contained 5 bases not matched to a gene. CDR1 and CDR2 (germline): SEHNR, FQNEAQ (reference sequence). CDR3 DNA: TGTGCCAGCAGCCCCTTGGGACTAGCGGGAGGCTCCTACAATGAGCAGTTCTTC. The encoded protein is CASSPLGLAGGSYNEQFF. Filled out from reference TRBV7-9 and TRBJ2-1, the complete variable domain reads DTGVSQNPRHKITKRGQNVTFRCDPISEHNRLYWYRQTLGQGPEFLTYFQNEAQLEKSRLLSDRFSAERPKGSFSTLEIQRTEQGDSAMYLCASSPLGLAGGSYNEQFFGPGTRLTVL.

This clone appeared a few times. The V call is TRBV11-2, the J call TRBJ2-1, with D uncertain. Trimming shortened V by 1 base and J by 8 bases, and 15 bases separated the two germline ends. CDR3 size: 15 residues. From germline, CDR1 is SGHAT and CDR2 FQNNGV. This CDR3 reads CASSLVFSRSDEQFF. The CDR3 DNA reads as TGTGCCAGCAGCTTAGTCTTTTCACGCTCAGATGAGCAGTTCTTC.

This clone is a singleton in its sample. This chain connects TRBV10-2 to TRBJ1-4, with D possibly being TRBD1 (5 bases). Germline CDR1 reads WSHSY; CDR2 reads SAAADI. V lost 7 bases and J 8 bases, leaving 11 bases between the germline ends. CDR3 length: 12 residues. The CDR3 loop reads CASTGDGEKLFF. Written as DNA, the CDR3 is TGCGCCAGCACGGGGGACGGGGAAAAACTGTTTTTT.

On this clone: At one end the junction does not follow the germline gene, possibly because of a read error. The chain links TRBV7-9 to TRBJ1-2; TRBD1 might be the D (6 bases). Germline V gene data show CDR1 as SEHNR and CDR2 as FQNEAQ (reference sequence). The CDR3 runs to 13 residues. CDR3 bases: TGTTCCAGCAGCTTAATGGGGGCGTGGGGCTACACCTTC. Translation: CSSSLMGAWGYTF.

The chain links TRBV19 to TRBJ1-6; D is unclear. The CDR3 is made up of 14 amino acids. The V gene lost 4 bases and the J gene lost 7 bases, with 11 bases spanning the gap. CDR1 is LNHDA and CDR2 is SQIVND in the germline V gene (reference sequence). CDR3 DNA: TGTGCCAGTAGTACTTTAGAGAGAAATTCACCCCTCCACTTT. Residues: CASSTLERNSPLHF. The whole variable domain, remainder taken from reference TRBV19 and TRBJ1-6, is DGGITQSPKYLFRKEGQNVTLSCEQNLNHDAMYWYRQDPGQGLRLIYYSQIVNDFQKGDIAEGYSVSREKKESFPLTVTSAQKNPTAFYLCASSTLERNSPLHFGNGTRLTVT.

The CDR3, as DNA: TGTGCCAGCGGTTACACACAAGAGACCCAGTACTTC. Its translation: CASGYTQETQYF. This chain joins TRBV2 and TRBJ2-5; D uncertain. CDR3 length: 12 amino acids. Germline V gene data show CDR1 as SNHLY and CDR2 as FYNNEI. V lost 8 bases and J 2 bases, leaving 9 bases between the germline ends. The variable domain in full, completed from reference TRBV2 and TRBJ2-5, reads EPEVTQTPSHQVTQMGQEVILRCVPISNHLYFYWYRQILGQKVEFLVSFYNNEISEKSEIFDDQFSVERPDGSNFTLKIRSTKLEDSAMYFCASGYTQETQYFGPGTRLLVL.

In regard to this clone: Sequence at one end of the junction differs from germline and may be a read error. The V and J genes are TRBV7-7 and TRBJ2-5; possibly TRBD2 for D (7 bases). This CDR3 spans 14 amino acids. Germline V CDR1 and CDR2: SSHAT, FNYEAQ (reference sequence). CDR3 DNA sequence: TGTGCTAGCAGCCGATGGGGGGGCCATGAGACCCAGTACTTC. This codes for CASSRWGGHETQYF.

This chain joins TRBV19 and TRBJ2-4, with D unresolved. Trimming cost V 5 bases and J 6 bases, with 14 bases left between them. Germline CDR1 and CDR2: LNHDA and SQIVND (reference sequence). The length of the CDR3 is 14 residues. CDR3 loop: CASSPWREANIQYF. The DNA for the CDR3 is TGTGCCAGTAGTCCCTGGAGAGAGGCAAACATTCAGTACTTC.

The J gene is TRBJ1-2, the V gene TRBV5-1; D is undetermined. Germline CDR1 is SGHRS and CDR2 is YFSETQ. The CDR3 is made up of 13 amino acids. V lost 1 base, J lost 6 bases, and 10 bases lay in between. CDR3 sequence: CASSLRSRDGYTF. As DNA, the CDR3 is TGCGCCAGCAGCTTGAGGAGTCGGGATGGCTACACCTTC.

The chain links TRBV4-1 to TRBJ1-2; possibly TRBD1 for D (6 bases). The CDR3 runs to 13 residues. Germline loops: CDR1 MGHRA, CDR2 YSYEKL. The ends were cut back, 4 bases at V and 8 bases at J, with 14 bases in the middle. CDR3 protein: CASSPPDTGGYTF. CDR3 sequence (DNA): TGCGCCAGCAGCCCTCCGGACACAGGGGGCTACACCTTC.

The chain recombines TRBV25-1 with TRBJ2-5, with TRBD1 identical over 7 bases. V was clipped by 8 bases and J by 10 bases; unmatched bases: 13. CDR1 is MGHDK, CDR2 SYGVNS, per germline. This CDR3 has 13 residues. CDR3 residues: CASLRDSRSGQYF. In DNA form, the CDR3 reads TGTGCCAGCCTCCGGGACAGCCGATCGGGCCAGTACTTC. Combining the CDR3 with reference TRBV25-1 and TRBJ2-5 gives the whole variable domain EADIYQTPRYLVIGTGKKITLECSQTMGHDKMYWYQQDPGMELHLIHYSYGVNSTEKGDLSSESTVSRIRTEHFPLTLESARPSHTSQYLCASLRDSRSGQYFGPGTRLLVL.

This chain links TRBV14 with TRBJ1-2, with D hard to call. Germline V lookup: CDR1 SGHDN, CDR2 FVKESK. CDR3 length: 16 residues. V was trimmed by 2 bases and J by 3 bases, leaving 16 bases between them. Here the CDR3 reads CASSQRGPYSDYGYTF. CDR3 DNA: TGTGCCAGCAGCCAACGAGGGCCCTACAGCGACTATGGCTACACCTTC.

The J gene is TRBJ1-2, the V gene TRBV15; TRBD1 aligns across 7 bases. Germline V gene data show CDR1 as LNHNV and CDR2 as YYDKDF (reference sequence). This CDR3 contains 14 residues. Trimming took 4 bases from V and 2 from J; bases not matched to a gene: 4. The CDR3 DNA reads TGTGCCACCAGCAAGACAGGGAACAACTATGGCTACACCTTC. Translation gives CATSKTGNNYGYTF.

Notes on this clone: In the same sample, other DNA sequences code for this CDR3. This sequence joins TRBV5-6 and TRBJ1-5; 9 bases line up with TRBD1. The junction had 6 bases not matched to a gene; V was cut back by 5 bases and J by 0 bases. Germline V lookup: CDR1 SGHDT, CDR2 YYEEEE. The CDR3 runs 16 residues. CDR3 coding DNA: TGTGCCAGCAGTCCGGGACAGGGACTTAGCAATCAGCCCCAGCATTTT. Amino acids: CASSPGQGLSNQPQHF.

The chain carries TRBV19 and TRBJ1-2; 9 bases are a match to TRBD1. After removal of 3 bases from V and 4 bases from J, the junction contained 6 bases not matched to a gene. The CDR3 runs to 15 residues. In germline, CDR1 is LNHDA, CDR2 SQIVND (reference sequence). The CDR3 region is CASSMGATGGYGYTF. CDR3 DNA sequence: TGTGCCAGTAGTATGGGGGCGACAGGGGGCTATGGCTACACCTTC.

The J gene is TRBJ1-5, the V gene TRBV19; TRBD1 might be the D (6 bases). With 7 bases removed from V and 2 bases from J, the gap between germline ends came to 21 bases. There are 17 residues in the CDR3. Germline V gene data show CDR1 as LNHDA and CDR2 as SQIVND (reference sequence). The CDR3 region has the DNA TGTGCCAGTACAACTACCGGACAGTCGGTAGGCAATCAGCCCCAGCATTTT. Translation gives CASTTTGQSVGNQPQHF.

The rearrangement uses TRBV6-1 and TRBJ1-2; 7 bases map to TRBD1. The CDR3 has 13 amino acids. Germline V gives CDR1 MNHNS, CDR2 SASEGT. Trimming removed 6 bases from V and 8 bases from J; junction bases left unmatched: 9. In nucleotides, the CDR3 is TGTGCCAGCAGCCCTGAAAGGGGGCAAGGCTACACCTTC. As protein: CASSPERGQGYTF.

The chain carries TRBV11-2 and TRBJ1-2; D is undetermined. Germline V gene sequence: CDR1 SGHAT, CDR2 FQNNGV. V lost 1 base and J lost 1, with 13 bases in between. The CDR3 runs to 16 residues. CDR3 coding DNA: TGTGCCAGCAGCTTAGGGTCGGTACAGAGTAACTATGGCTACACCTTC. It encodes CASSLGSVQSNYGYTF. The variable domain in full, completed from reference TRBV11-2 and TRBJ1-2, reads EAGVAQSPRYKIIEKRQSVAFWCNPISGHATLYWYQQILGQGPKLLIQFQNNGVVDDSQLPKDRFSAERLKGVDSTLKIQPAKLEDSAVYLCASSLGSVQSNYGYTFGSGTRLTVV.

About this clone itself: The sample holds other DNA sequences that translate to the same CDR3. The rearrangement uses TRBV9 and TRBJ2-7; a possible D gene is TRBD1 (6 bases). In germline, CDR1 is SGDLS, CDR2 YYNGEE. V lost 3 bases to trimming and J lost 0 bases, with 13 bases between them. This CDR3 has 15 amino acids. The CDR3: CASSEGVGTSYEQYF. The DNA for the CDR3 is TGTGCCAGCAGCGAGGGGGTGGGCACCTCCTACGAGCAGTACTTC.

J is TRBJ1-2 and V is TRBV19; TRBD1 matches at 9 bases. Germline loops: CDR1 LNHDA, CDR2 SQIVND (reference sequence). This CDR3 is 14 amino acids long. V gave up 3 bases and J gave up 4 bases; unmatched junction bases: 3. The CDR3 protein is CASSIGTGLYGYTF. In DNA, the CDR3 is TGTGCCAGTAGTATCGGGACAGGGCTCTATGGCTACACCTTC.

The chain joins TRBV4-3 to TRBJ2-6; 8 positions agree with TRBD1. This CDR3 comprises 17 residues. Unmatched junction bases numbered 6, after V lost 2 bases and J lost 3 bases. CDR1 is LGHNA and CDR2 is YSLEER in the germline V gene. The CDR3 region is CASSQQPGGDGANVLTF. DNA of the CDR3: TGCGCCAGCAGCCAACAGCCAGGGGGCGATGGGGCCAACGTCCTGACTTTC.

The rearrangement links TRBV19 to TRBJ1-2; possibly TRBD1 for D (6 bases). Trimming took off 3 bases at V and 4 bases at J, with 12 bases between the two ends. Germline V lookup: CDR1 LNHDA, CDR2 SQIVND (reference sequence). The CDR3 is 14 residues long. This CDR3 is CASSITPGVYGYTF. The CDR3 region has the DNA TGTGCCAGTAGTATTACGCCAGGGGTCTATGGCTACACCTTC.